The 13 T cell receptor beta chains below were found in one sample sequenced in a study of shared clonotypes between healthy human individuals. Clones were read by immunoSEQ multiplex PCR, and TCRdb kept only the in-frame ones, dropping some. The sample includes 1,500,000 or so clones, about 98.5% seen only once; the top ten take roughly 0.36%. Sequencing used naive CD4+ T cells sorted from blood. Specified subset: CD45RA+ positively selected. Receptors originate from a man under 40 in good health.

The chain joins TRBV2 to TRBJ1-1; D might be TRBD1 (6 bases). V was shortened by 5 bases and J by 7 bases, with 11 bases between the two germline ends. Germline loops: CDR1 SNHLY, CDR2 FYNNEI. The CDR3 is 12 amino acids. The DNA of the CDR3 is TGTGCCAGCAGTAAGGACAGTTTTGAAGCTTTCTTT. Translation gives CASSKDSFEAFF.

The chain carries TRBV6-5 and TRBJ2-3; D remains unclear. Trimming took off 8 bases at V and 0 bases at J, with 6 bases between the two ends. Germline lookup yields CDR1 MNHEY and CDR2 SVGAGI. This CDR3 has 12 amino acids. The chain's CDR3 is CASAPSTDTQYF. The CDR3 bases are TGTGCCAGCGCACCTAGCACAGATACGCAGTATTTT.

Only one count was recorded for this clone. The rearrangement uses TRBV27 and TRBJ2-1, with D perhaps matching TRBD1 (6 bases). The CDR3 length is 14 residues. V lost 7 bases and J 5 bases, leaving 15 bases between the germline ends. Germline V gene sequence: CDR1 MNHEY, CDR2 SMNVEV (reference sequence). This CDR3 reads CASTSSGAHNEQFF. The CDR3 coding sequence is TGTGCCAGCACCTCGTCAGGGGCCCACAATGAGCAGTTCTTC.

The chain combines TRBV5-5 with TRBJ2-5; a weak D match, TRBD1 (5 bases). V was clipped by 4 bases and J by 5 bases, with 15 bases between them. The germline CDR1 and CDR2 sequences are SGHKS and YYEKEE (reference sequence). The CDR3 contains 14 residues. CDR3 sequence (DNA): TGTGCCAGCAGCGGGGCCCAACCGTCTGAGACCCAGTACTTC. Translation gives CASSGAQPSETQYF.

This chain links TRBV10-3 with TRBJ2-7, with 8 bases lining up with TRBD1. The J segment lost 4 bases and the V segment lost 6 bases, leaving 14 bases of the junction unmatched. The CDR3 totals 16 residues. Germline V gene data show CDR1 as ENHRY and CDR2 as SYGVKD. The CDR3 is CAISNKNDRGYYEQYF. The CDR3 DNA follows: TGTGCCATCAGCAATAAAAACGACAGGGGTTATTACGAGCAGTACTTC.

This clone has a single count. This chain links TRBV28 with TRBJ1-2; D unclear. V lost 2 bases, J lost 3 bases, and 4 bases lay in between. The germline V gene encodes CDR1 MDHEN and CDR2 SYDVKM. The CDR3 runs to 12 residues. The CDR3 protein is CASSLNYYGYTF. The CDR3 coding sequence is TGTGCCAGCAGTTTAAATTACTATGGCTACACCTTC.

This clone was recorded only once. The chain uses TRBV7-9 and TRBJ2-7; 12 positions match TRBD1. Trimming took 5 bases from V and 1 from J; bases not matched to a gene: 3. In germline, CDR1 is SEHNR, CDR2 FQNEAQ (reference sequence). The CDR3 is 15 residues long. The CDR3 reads CASSQGQGASYEQYF. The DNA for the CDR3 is TGTGCCAGCAGCCAGGGACAGGGGGCTTCCTACGAGCAGTACTTC. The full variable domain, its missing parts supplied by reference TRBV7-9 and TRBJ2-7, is DTGVSQNPRHKITKRGQNVTFRCDPISEHNRLYWYRQTLGQGPEFLTYFQNEAQLEKSRLLSDRFSAERPKGSFSTLEIQRTEQGDSAMYLCASSQGQGASYEQYFGPGTRLTVT.

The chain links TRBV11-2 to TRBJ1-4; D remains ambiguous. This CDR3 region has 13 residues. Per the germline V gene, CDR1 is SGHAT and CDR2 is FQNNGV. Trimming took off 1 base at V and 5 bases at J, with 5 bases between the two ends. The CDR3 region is CASSLGTNEKLFF. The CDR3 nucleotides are TGTGCCAGCAGCTTAGGTACGAATGAAAAACTGTTTTTT.

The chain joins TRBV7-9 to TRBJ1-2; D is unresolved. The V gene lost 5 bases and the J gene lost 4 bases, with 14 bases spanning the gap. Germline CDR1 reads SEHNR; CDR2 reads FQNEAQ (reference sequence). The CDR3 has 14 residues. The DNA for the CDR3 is TGTGCCAGCAGCGCCGTAGGGAATCTCTATGGCTACACCTTC. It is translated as CASSAVGNLYGYTF.

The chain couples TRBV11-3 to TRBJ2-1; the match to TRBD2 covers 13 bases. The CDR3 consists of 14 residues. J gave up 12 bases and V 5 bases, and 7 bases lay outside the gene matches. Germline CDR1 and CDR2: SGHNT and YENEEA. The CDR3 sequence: CASSVGLAGVGQFF. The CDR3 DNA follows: TGTGCCAGCAGCGTCGGACTAGCGGGAGTGGGGCAGTTCTTC.

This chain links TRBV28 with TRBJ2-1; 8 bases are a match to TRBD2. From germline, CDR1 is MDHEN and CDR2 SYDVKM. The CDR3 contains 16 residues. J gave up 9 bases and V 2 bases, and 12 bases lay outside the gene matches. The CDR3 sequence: CASSLDRTSNLGEQFF. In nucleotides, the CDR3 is TGTGCCAGCAGTTTAGACAGGACTAGCAATCTCGGTGAGCAGTTCTTC. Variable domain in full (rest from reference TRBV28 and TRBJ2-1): DVKVTQSSRYLVKRTGEKVFLECVQDMDHENMFWYRQDPGLGLRLIYFSYDVKMKEKGDIPEGYSVSREKKERFSLILESASTNQTSMYLCASSLDRTSNLGEQFFGPGTRLTVL.

CDR3 coding DNA: TGTGCCATCAGTCAGGACCTGAACACTGAAGCTTTCTTT. This gives the protein CAISQDLNTEAFF. The chain is built from TRBV10-3 and TRBJ1-1; D not resolved. In germline, CDR1 is ENHRY, CDR2 SYGVKD. This CDR3 is 13 amino acids long. V dropped 5 bases and J dropped 0 bases, with 7 bases sitting between them.

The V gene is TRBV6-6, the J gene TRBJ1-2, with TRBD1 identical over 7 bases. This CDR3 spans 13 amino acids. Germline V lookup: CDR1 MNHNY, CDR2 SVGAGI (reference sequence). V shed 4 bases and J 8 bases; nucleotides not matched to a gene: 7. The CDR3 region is CASSSPQGYGYTF. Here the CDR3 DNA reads TGTGCCAGCAGTTCTCCACAGGGGTACGGCTACACCTTC.